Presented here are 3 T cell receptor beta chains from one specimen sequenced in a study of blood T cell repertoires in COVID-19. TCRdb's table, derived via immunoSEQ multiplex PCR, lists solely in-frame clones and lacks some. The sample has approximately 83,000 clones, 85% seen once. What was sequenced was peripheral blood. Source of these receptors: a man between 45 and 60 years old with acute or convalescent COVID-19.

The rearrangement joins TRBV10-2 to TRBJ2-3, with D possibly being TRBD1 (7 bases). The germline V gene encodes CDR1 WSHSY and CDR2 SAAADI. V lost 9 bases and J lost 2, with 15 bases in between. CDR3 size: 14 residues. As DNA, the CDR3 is TGCGCCAGTAGCAGGGGGGCTACCACAGATACGCAGTATTTT. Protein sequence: CASSRGATTDTQYF.

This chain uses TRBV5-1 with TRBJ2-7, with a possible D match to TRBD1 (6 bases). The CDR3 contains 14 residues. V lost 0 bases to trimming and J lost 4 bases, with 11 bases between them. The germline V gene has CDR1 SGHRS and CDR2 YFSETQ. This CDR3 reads CASSLGGTRYEQYF. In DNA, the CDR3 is TGCGCCAGCAGCTTGGGAGGGACAAGATACGAGCAGTACTTC.

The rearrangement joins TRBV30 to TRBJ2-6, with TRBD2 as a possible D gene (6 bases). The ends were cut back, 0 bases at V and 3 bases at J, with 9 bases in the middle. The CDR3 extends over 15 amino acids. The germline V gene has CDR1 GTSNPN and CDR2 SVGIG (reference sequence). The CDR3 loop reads CAWSVLGGGANVLTF. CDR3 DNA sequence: TGTGCCTGGAGTGTATTGGGGGGTGGGGCCAACGTCCTGACTTTC. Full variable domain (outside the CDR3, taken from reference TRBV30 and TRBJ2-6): SQTIHQWPATLVQPVGSPLSLECTVEGTSNPNLYWYRQAAGRGLQLLFYSVGIGQISSEVPQNLSASRPQDRQFILSSKKLLLSDSGFYLCAWSVLGGGANVLTFGAGSRLTVL.